These 3 T cell receptor beta chains were sequenced from one sample in a study of early T cells in non-severe SARS-CoV-2 infection. One entry per CDR3 protein results from TCRdb running MiXCR on the 5' RACE reads. The table shows approximately 70,000 distinct CDR3 sequences, with approximately 10% occurring only once. Sequences were derived from whole blood, sampled at baseline. The origin of the receptors is an adult who was a healthcare worker with PCR-confirmed SARS-CoV-2 infection or an uninfected control (not recorded which).

This clonotype was seen a few times. J is TRBJ2-5 and V is TRBV7-2, with TRBD2 matching 11 bases. This CDR3 is built from 13 residues. With V trimmed by 5 bases and J by 7 bases, 3 bases remained unmatched. From germline, CDR1 is SGHTA and CDR2 FQGNSA. The CDR3 region has the DNA TGTGCCAGCAGCGGGACTAGCGGCGCGACCCAGTACTTC. Its protein is CASSGTSGATQYF.

The V gene is TRBV20-1, the J gene TRBJ2-3, with a weak D call TRBD1 (5 bases). The CDR3 has 14 residues. Germline assignment: CDR1 DFQATT and CDR2 SNEGSKA (reference sequence). V lost 6 bases, J lost 3 bases, and 16 bases lay in between. The CDR3 here is CSAETSPGTDTQYF. CDR3 nucleotide sequence: TGCAGTGCGGAGACTTCCCCAGGGACAGATACGCAGTATTTT.

This clonotype has ten or more counts. The rearrangement uses TRBV7-2 and TRBJ2-3; D may be TRBD2 (5 bases). V was pared by 3 bases and J by 7 bases, with 11 bases between. Germline assignment: CDR1 SGHTA and CDR2 FQGNSA. The CDR3 length is 13 residues. As DNA, the CDR3 is TGTGCCAGCAGCTTCCCTAGCATCCATACGCAGTATTTT. It yields the protein CASSFPSIHTQYF.